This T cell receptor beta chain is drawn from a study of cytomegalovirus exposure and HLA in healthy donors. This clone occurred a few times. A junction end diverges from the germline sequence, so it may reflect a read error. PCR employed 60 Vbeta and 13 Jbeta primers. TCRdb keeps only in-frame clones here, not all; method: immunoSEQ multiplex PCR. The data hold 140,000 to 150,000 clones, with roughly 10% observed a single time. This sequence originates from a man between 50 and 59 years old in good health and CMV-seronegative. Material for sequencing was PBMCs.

In nucleotides, the CDR3 is TGCGCCAGCAGCTTAGGTCTGGAGGGGGCGAGCTATGGCTACCCCTTC. Its translation is CASSLGLEGASYGYPF. The chain links TRBV5-1 to TRBJ1-2, with 7 bases identical to TRBD1. Germline V lookup: CDR1 SGHRS, CDR2 YFSETQ. The CDR3 runs to 16 residues.